This T cell receptor beta chain was recorded in a study of blood T cell repertoires in COVID-19 (TCRdb year 2020). About the study as a whole: Samples from collaborators originated in the United States, Italy and Spain and spanned both the acute and convalescent phases of COVID-19. Deeply sampled blood TCRbeta repertoires from subjects exposed to, actively infected with, or recovered from COVID-19 were included in the dataset. HLA class I and class II types, where available, came from metadata supplied by the sample provider rather than from assay-based typing. The prospective study material was composed of cDNA or gDNA derived from T cells, B-cell-depleted T cells, or PBMCs. A de-identified subject ID, COVID-19 status, age in years and sex were almost always included in the sample metadata. A freely available public database, intended as a resource for researchers studying the immune response to SARS-CoV-2, is where the repertoires were released. The samples were drawn from the first 160 participants of the ongoing ImmuneRACE study and from 950 to 1,500 subjects provided by 6 global collaborators. The full study reports these points: The amount of clinical and demographic metadata varied by source and participant and was provided uncurated.

One collaborating source in Seattle enrolled patients while the patients were actively infected and followed the patients over time throughout the course of disease. The collaborating institutions used their own protocols to collect whole blood in K2EDTA tubes. Collaborator samples were shipped for TCRbeta analysis as frozen whole blood, isolated PBMCs, or DNA extracted from either sample type. TCRbeta CDR3 regions were amplified from genomic DNA using the immunoSEQ Assay, a bias-controlled multiplex PCR. Per the source publication's procedure: Within the assay, amplification of reference gene primers was used to estimate how many nucleated cells each sample contained. To quantify the absolute abundance of each unique TCRbeta CDR3 rearrangement, sequence reads were collapsed and filtered. For each sample, productive Simpson clonality was calculated as the square root of Simpson's diversity index over productive rearrangements. TCRdb provides this immuneACCESS table in a form limited to in-frame rearrangements. Some clones are lacking; in checked studies, under half of them reflect an unresolved V gene, and why the rest are absent is not known. D and trimming come from the DNA, and the V and J calls and clone size come from that table. Within this sample are more than 300,000 clones, with almost 90% of them counted one time only. Of the sample, 5.5% to 7.5% falls within the top ten clones.

For this clone: Its antigen specificity is not known. Base qualities are not recorded, but no much larger clone differs from it by a single base.

The sequenced sample was peripheral blood. The clonotype originates from a woman in her seventies with COVID-19, enrolled during active disease.

The sequenced DNA is TGTGCCAGCAAAGCGGGGGGGCTGAATGAGCAGTTCTTC. This encodes CASKAGGLNEQFF. This chain is built from TRBV2 and TRBJ2-1; the central 10 bases match TRBD2. The CDR3 has 13 amino acids, counting the end cysteine and phenylalanine. Only the CDR3 part of the read is kept: 39 bases, read in frame from the first base. CDR1 SNHLY and CDR2 FYNNEI were looked up in the germline V gene. V is cut back by 7 bases and J by 7 bases, with 4 bases in the junction unmatched.